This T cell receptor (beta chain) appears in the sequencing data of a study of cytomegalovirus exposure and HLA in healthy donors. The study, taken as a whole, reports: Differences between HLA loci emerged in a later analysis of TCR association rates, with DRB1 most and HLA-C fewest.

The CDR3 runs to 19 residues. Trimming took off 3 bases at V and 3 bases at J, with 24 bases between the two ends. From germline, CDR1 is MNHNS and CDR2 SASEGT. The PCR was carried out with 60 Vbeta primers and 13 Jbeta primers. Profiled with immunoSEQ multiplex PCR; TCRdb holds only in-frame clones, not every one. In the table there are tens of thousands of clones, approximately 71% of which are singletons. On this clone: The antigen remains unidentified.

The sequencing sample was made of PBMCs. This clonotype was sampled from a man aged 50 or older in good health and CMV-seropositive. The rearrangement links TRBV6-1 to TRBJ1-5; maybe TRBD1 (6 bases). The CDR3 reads CASSDRGTGGLLINQPQHF. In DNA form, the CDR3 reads TGTGCCAGCAGTGACAGGGGTACGGGCGGTCTCCTTATCAATCAGCCCCAGCATTTT.